This T cell receptor (beta chain) was recorded in a study of shared T cell receptors in the human thymus. Sequencing used immunoSEQ multiplex PCR; TCRdb keeps in-frame clones, though not all of them. Here the sample spans hundreds of thousands of clones, approximately 85% being singletons. V was cut by 2 bases and J by 4 bases, with 23 bases left in between. This CDR3 contains 18 residues. Germline loops: CDR1 LGHNA, CDR2 YSLEER. In addition, the sample was reused for a study of human thymus T cells.

The chain has TRBV4-3 and TRBJ1-2; D is possibly TRBD1 (5 bases). Sequenced: thymocytes. This clonotype was sampled from a girl less than two years old with a congenital heart defect. The CDR3 region has the DNA TGCGCCAGCAGCCAAATCGAACCTTCTTTTAGGGGCGTCTATGGCTACACCTTC. Encoded protein: CASSQIEPSFRGVYGYTF.